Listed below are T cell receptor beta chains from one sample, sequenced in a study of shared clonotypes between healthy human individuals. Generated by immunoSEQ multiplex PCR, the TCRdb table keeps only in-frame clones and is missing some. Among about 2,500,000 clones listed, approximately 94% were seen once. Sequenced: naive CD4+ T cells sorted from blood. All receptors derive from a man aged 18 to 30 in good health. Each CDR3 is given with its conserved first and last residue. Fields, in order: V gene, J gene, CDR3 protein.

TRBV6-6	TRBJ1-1	CASSYGKGGTEAFF
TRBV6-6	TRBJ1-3	CASSRRGQGNTIYF
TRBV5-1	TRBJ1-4	CASSPTGASEKLFF
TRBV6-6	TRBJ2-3	CASSDRPPVGDTQYF
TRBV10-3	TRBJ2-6	CAIRGQGDSGANVLTF
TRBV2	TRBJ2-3	CASKGRASSTDTQYF
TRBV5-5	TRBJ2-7	CASSFTTYEQYF
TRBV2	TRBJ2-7	CASSTGTTYEQYF
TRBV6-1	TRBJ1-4	CASTGGVGEKLFF
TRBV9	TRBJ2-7	CASSVGTGVSYEQYF
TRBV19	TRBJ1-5	CATLRIGESGDQPQHF
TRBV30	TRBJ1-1	CAWMTQENTEAFF
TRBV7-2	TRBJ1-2	CASSLERNYGYTF
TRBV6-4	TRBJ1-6	CASSTEGGTPLHF
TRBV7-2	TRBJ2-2	CASSVGLAGGRKNTGELFF
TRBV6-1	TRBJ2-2	CASRFHENTGELFF
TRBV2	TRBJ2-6	CASRPGGKPFSGANVLTF
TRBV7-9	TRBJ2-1	CASSLALTSYNEQFF
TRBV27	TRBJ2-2	CASSLIMATGELFF
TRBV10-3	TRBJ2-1	CAISNDGNEQFF
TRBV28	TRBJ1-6	CASSPLKGGGNSPLHF
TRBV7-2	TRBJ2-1	CASRGQGRDEQFF
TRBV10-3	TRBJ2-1	CAITELVEGEQFF
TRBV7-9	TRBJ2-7	CASSLGTGVHEQYF
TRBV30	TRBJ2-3	CAWSVNRDTQYF
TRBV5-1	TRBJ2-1	CASSLDVDRGPYNEQFF
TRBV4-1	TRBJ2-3	CASSPDLAGVADTQYF
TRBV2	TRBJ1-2	CASSTVQQGGGYTF
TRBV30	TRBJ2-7	CAWSKRFGSGSYEQYF
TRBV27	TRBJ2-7	CASSFVRGHPYEQYF
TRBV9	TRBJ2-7	CASSLEMTTEQYF
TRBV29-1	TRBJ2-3	CSVVPLLGSDTQYF
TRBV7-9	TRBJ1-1	CASSPDRKGTEAFF
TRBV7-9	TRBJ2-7	CASSLAGGISYEQYF
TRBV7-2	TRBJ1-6	CASSRDRDYSPLHF
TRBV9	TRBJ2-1	CASSQSRPGVNEQFF
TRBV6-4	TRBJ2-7	CASSSFPNYEQYF
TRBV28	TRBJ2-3	CASSLVSGTGGKDTQYF
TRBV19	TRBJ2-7	CASGGGAYEQYF
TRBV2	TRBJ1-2	CASSESGGYTF
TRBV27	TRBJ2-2	CASSFQFGELFF
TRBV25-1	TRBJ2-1	CASLSGTYNEQFF
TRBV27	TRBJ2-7	CASTRSGVMGGYEQYF
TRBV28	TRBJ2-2	CASSSFLFYTAGELFF